Listed here is a single TCR beta chain. These data come from a study of T cell changes during pregnancy in multiple sclerosis. This table comes from immunoSEQ multiplex PCR, and its TCRdb copy is limited to in-frame clones, with some not included. The sample carries about 80,000 clones, more than 85% recorded once. The CDR3 consists of 15 residues. CDR1 is SGHNT, CDR2 YYREEE, per germline (reference sequence). The V gene lost 0 bases and the J gene lost 4 bases, with 14 bases spanning the gap. This clonotype originated in a female donor in good health, enrolled as a control in a pregnancy study. The chain employs TRBV5-4 and TRBJ2-7; no reliable D call. Sequenced here: peripheral blood, sampled after pregnancy. The CDR3: CASSLGLNSGYEQYF. For the CDR3, the DNA is TGTGCCAGCAGCTTGGGACTCAATTCTGGGTACGAGCAGTACTTC. Together with reference TRBV5-4 and TRBJ2-7, the CDR3 gives the full variable domain: ETGVTQSPTHLIKTRGQQVTLRCSSQSGHNTVSWYQQALGQGPQFIFQYYREEENGRGNFPPRFSGLQFPNYSSELNVNALELDDSALYLCASSLGLNSGYEQYFGPGTRLTVT.